The 3 T cell receptor beta chains given below trace back to one sample, sequenced in a study of blood T cells in healthy people across ages (dated by TCRdb to about 2015). Library construction relied on 5' RACE. These reads were obtained on an Illumina HiSeq 2500. A second PCR of roughly 6 to 11 cycles was performed with a sample-barcoded 5' primer and a J-beta primer mix. The raw public data were reprocessed by TCRdb itself: fastp quality trimming at Q25, MiXCR clonotype calling, in-frame beta chains only. Each entry is one CDR3 protein sequence, shown with its most common DNA and genes. This sample has 1.2 million to 1.5 million distinct CDR3 sequences in its table, and roughly 40% of those were observed once. Together, the top ten hold 7.9% of the sample. The specimen sequenced was blood. The receptors come from a young woman in good health.

This clonotype turned up a few times. The V call is TRBV29-1, the J call TRBJ2-1, with TRBD2 identical over 8 bases. The CDR3 is made up of 17 amino acids. Germline trimming cut 8 bases from V and 9 bases from J; bases unmatched to any gene: 24. Germline V gene data show CDR1 as SQVTM and CDR2 as ANQGSEA. The CDR3 is CSSRGVDGREVGPEQFF. The DNA for the CDR3 is TGCAGCTCCCGCGGGGTAGATGGGCGGGAGGTCGGGCCTGAGCAGTTCTTC.

The chain employs TRBV6-5 and TRBJ2-4, with D possibly being TRBD1 (6 bases). The last part of the DNA fits TRBJ2-7 better; the J call may be wrong. Germline CDR1 MNHEY, CDR2 SVGAGI. The length of the CDR3 is 15 residues. DNA of the CDR3: TGTGCCAGCAGCCCCCTTGGACAGTTGGGCTACGAGCAGTACTTC. This encodes CASSPLGQLGYEQYF.

The chain has TRBV10-3 and TRBJ2-5, with D possibly matching TRBD1 (5 bases). V lost 4 bases and J lost 4, with 16 bases in between. The length of the CDR3 is 15 residues. Germline V gene lookup returns CDR1 ENHRY and CDR2 SYGVKD. The CDR3 spells CAISGYGQGGETQYF. CDR3 bases: TGTGCCATCAGTGGGTACGGGCAGGGTGGAGAGACCCAGTACTTC.